The 30 T cell receptor beta chains reported below all come from one sample, sequenced in a study of glioma-infiltrating T cells after dendritic cell vaccination. The assay was immunoSEQ multiplex PCR, and TCRdb's table has in-frame clones only and misses some. In the table there are 70,000 to 95,000 clones, more than 75% of which are singletons. The sample's time point: after dendritic cell vaccination, including at tumor progression/relapse. The sequencing used blood, collected after dendritic cell vaccination. These receptors came from a human donor with glioblastoma.

In its sample, this clone was seen a few times. The rearrangement joins TRBV10-3 to TRBJ2-2, with D uncertain. From germline, CDR1 is ENHRY and CDR2 SYGVKD. The V end was cut by 0 bases, the J end by 3 bases, with 11 bases between. This CDR3 has 16 residues. The CDR3 region has the DNA TGTGCCATCAGTGAGTCTATATCCTCGGACACCGGGGAGCTGTTTTTT. Its translation: CAISESISSDTGELFF.

This clone appeared a few times. The rearrangement links TRBV4-1 to TRBJ2-2, with 9 bases identical to TRBD2. The CDR3 is 17 amino acids. In germline, CDR1 is MGHRA, CDR2 YSYEKL. V shed 6 bases and J 4 bases; nucleotides not matched to a gene: 12. CDR3 sequence: CASSLGRLRGGTGELFF. The CDR3, as DNA: TGCGCCAGCAGTCTTGGCCGCCTGCGGGGGGGCACCGGGGAGCTGTTTTTT.

V gene TRBV6-1 combines with J gene TRBJ2-7; a possible D gene is TRBD1 (6 bases). There are 15 residues in the CDR3. V gave up 4 bases and J gave up 1 base, with 14 bases separating them. The germline CDR1 and CDR2 sequences are MNHNS and SASEGT. This CDR3 reads CASSVRQVWSYEQYF. The CDR3 nucleotides are TGTGCCAGCAGTGTCCGACAGGTTTGGTCCTACGAGCAGTACTTC.

The chain combines TRBV28 with TRBJ1-1; the D gene is possibly TRBD1 (5 bases). Germline V lookup: CDR1 MDHEN, CDR2 SYDVKM. V gave up 4 bases and J gave up 0 bases, with 12 bases separating them. CDR3 length equals 15 residues. CDR3 amino acids: CASSSRQFMNTEAFF. The DNA of the CDR3 is TGTGCCAGCAGTTCCCGACAGTTCATGAACACTGAAGCTTTCTTT. Variable domain in full (rest from reference TRBV28 and TRBJ1-1): DVKVTQSSRYLVKRTGEKVFLECVQDMDHENMFWYRQDPGLGLRLIYFSYDVKMKEKGDIPEGYSVSREKKERFSLILESASTNQTSMYLCASSSRQFMNTEAFFGQGTRLTVV.

The chain uses TRBV18 and TRBJ2-5; D is perhaps TRBD1 (6 bases). In germline, CDR1 is KGHSH, CDR2 LQKENI. V was pared by 4 bases and J by 2 bases, with 14 bases between. This CDR3 region has 15 residues. The CDR3 is CASSRSQGVQETQYF. Here the CDR3 DNA reads TGTGCCAGCTCACGCTCACAGGGAGTACAAGAGACCCAGTACTTC.

The rearrangement joins TRBV11-2 to TRBJ1-1; D not certain. CDR3 length: 14 residues. CDR1 SGHAT and CDR2 FQNNGV come from the germline V gene. The ends were cut back, 4 bases at V and 5 bases at J, with 14 bases in the middle. CDR3 amino acids: CASSSKGGETEAFF. The CDR3 DNA sequence: TGTGCCAGCAGCTCCAAGGGAGGAGAAACTGAAGCTTTCTTT. Using reference TRBV11-2 and TRBJ1-1 for the parts outside the CDR3, the full variable domain is EAGVAQSPRYKIIEKRQSVAFWCNPISGHATLYWYQQILGQGPKLLIQFQNNGVVDDSQLPKDRFSAERLKGVDSTLKIQPAKLEDSAVYLCASSSKGGETEAFFGQGTRLTVV.

This clone showed up just once. This chain links TRBV29-1 with TRBJ2-7; no clear D. V lost 2 bases, J lost 0 bases, and 14 bases lay in between. Germline CDR1 SQVTM, CDR2 ANQGSEA. The CDR3 totals 15 residues. The CDR3 region is CSVELVQENSYEQYF. In nucleotides, the CDR3 is TGCAGCGTTGAACTGGTTCAGGAAAACTCCTACGAGCAGTACTTC.

The CDR3 loop reads CASSPREGLSSYEQYF. The CDR3 DNA reads TGTGCCAGCAGCCCCAGAGAAGGACTTAGCTCCTACGAGCAGTACTTC. The chain joins TRBV11-2 to TRBJ2-7, with D perhaps matching TRBD2 (5 bases). The CDR3 runs to 16 residues. Per germline, CDR1 SGHAT and CDR2 FQNNGV. V shed 5 bases and J shed 0 bases, with 17 bases lying between them.

J is TRBJ2-7 and V is TRBV5-1; maybe TRBD1 (6 bases). V lost 1 base and J 0 bases, leaving 11 bases between the germline ends. CDR1 is SGHRS, CDR2 YFSETQ, per germline. The CDR3 extends over 15 amino acids. The CDR3 region has the DNA TGCGCCAGCAGCTTGAGGGACATCGGCTCCTACGAGCAGTACTTC. Translation: CASSLRDIGSYEQYF.

This clone was seen a single time. The V and J genes are TRBV10-1 and TRBJ2-2; 8 nucleotides match TRBD1. V trimming: 6 bases; J trimming: 4 bases; junction bases outside the gene matches: 7. This CDR3 is 15 amino acids long. Germline CDR1 is WNHNN and CDR2 is SYGVQD (reference sequence). The CDR3 bases are TGCGCCAGCAGCCGGACAGGGAGAACCACCGGGGAGCTGTTTTTT. Translation: CASSRTGRTTGELFF.

The genes are TRBV5-6 and TRBJ1-2, with 11 bases fitting TRBD1. This CDR3 has 16 residues. V was clipped by 0 bases and J by 4 bases; unmatched bases: 5. Per the germline V gene, CDR1 is SGHDT and CDR2 is YYEEEE. The DNA of the CDR3 is TGTGCCAGCAGCTTGGCCGGGACAGGGGGTGGCTATGGCTACACCTTC. It specifies CASSLAGTGGGYGYTF.

This clone was seen more than once but under ten times. The chain links TRBV28 to TRBJ1-2; TRBD1 matches 7 bases. The CDR3 consists of 13 residues. Germline CDR1 is MDHEN and CDR2 is SYDVKM. V trimming: 6 bases; J trimming: 4 bases; junction bases outside the gene matches: 5. The CDR3 reads CASSPGQFYGYTF. CDR3 DNA sequence: TGTGCCAGCAGCCCGGGACAGTTCTATGGCTACACCTTC.

This chain connects TRBV29-1 to TRBJ1-1; no definite D call. The CDR3 has 15 residues. Trimming pared 6 bases from V and 7 bases from J, leaving 24 bases between. Germline assignment: CDR1 SQVTM and CDR2 ANQGSEA. CDR3 bases: TGCAGCGTGGTTAGCTCCGGCCTCACTTATTTTGAAGCTTTCTTT. It encodes CSVVSSGLTYFEAFF.

The chain recombines TRBV5-1 with TRBJ2-1; D possibly corresponds to TRBD2 (6 bases). CDR1 is SGHRS, CDR2 YFSETQ, per germline. The V end lost 0 bases, the J end lost 7 bases, and 14 bases lay between the germline ends. The CDR3 totals 15 residues. For the CDR3, the DNA is TGCGCCAGCAGCTTGGCTCGGACGGGAGTAAATGAGCAGTTCTTC. It translates to CASSLARTGVNEQFF.

For the CDR3, the DNA is TGCAGCGTTGATGGGTTGGCTAGCGGATACAATGAGCAGTTCTTC. It encodes CSVDGLASGYNEQFF. The J gene is TRBJ2-1, the V gene TRBV29-1, with TRBD2 matching 7 bases. Trimming at V came to 3 bases and at J to 4 bases, leaving 9 bases not matched to a gene. The CDR3 runs to 15 residues. Per germline, CDR1 SQVTM and CDR2 ANQGSEA.

V is TRBV11-3 and J is TRBJ1-1; a weak D match, TRBD1 (6 bases). Trimming left V 4 bases short and J 6 bases short, with 15 bases between. This CDR3 comprises 14 residues. In germline, CDR1 is SGHNT, CDR2 YENEEA. CDR3 protein: CASSSQGFVAEAFF. The CDR3 DNA sequence: TGTGCCAGCAGCTCGCAGGGGTTTGTCGCTGAAGCTTTCTTT.

A note on this clone: Distinct nucleotide sequences in the sample also encode this CDR3. The chain links TRBV5-1 to TRBJ2-1; the match to TRBD2 covers 9 bases. The germline V gene encodes CDR1 SGHRS and CDR2 YFSETQ. The V and J ends lost 7 bases and 4 bases, in that order; junction bases with no gene match: 9. The CDR3 consists of 15 residues. CDR3 DNA: TGCGCCAGCGCTAGAGCTAGCGGGGTATACAATGAGCAGTTCTTC. Translating gives CASARASGVYNEQFF. Combining the CDR3 with reference TRBV5-1 and TRBJ2-1 gives the whole variable domain KAGVTQTPRYLIKTRGQQVTLSCSPISGHRSVSWYQQTPGQGLQFLFEYFSETQRNKGNFPGRFSGRQFSNSRSEMNVSTLELGDSALYLCASARASGVYNEQFFGPGTRLTVL.

The chain recombines TRBV18 with TRBJ1-5; D gene uncertain. CDR3 length: 12 residues. V dropped 2 bases and J dropped 6 bases, with 5 bases sitting between them. Germline CDR1 is KGHSH and CDR2 is LQKENI. The CDR3 protein is CASSPSSQPQHF. CDR3 sequence (DNA): TGTGCCAGCTCACCATCCAGTCAGCCCCAGCATTTT.

The V gene is TRBV7-9, the J gene TRBJ1-1; TRBD1 aligns across 7 bases. The CDR3 has 15 amino acids. The trim removed 5 bases at V and 4 bases at J, leaving 10 bases unmatched. The germline CDR1 and CDR2 sequences are SEHNR and FQNEAQ (reference sequence). CDR3 residues: CASSPRLPGGTEAFF. The CDR3 coding sequence is TGTGCCAGCAGCCCAAGGCTCCCAGGGGGCACTGAAGCTTTCTTT.

This sequence joins TRBV7-9 and TRBJ2-3; TRBD2 aligns across 7 bases. CDR1 is SEHNR and CDR2 is FQNEAQ in the germline V gene (reference sequence). This CDR3 comprises 15 residues. V was pared by 3 bases and J by 4 bases, with 7 bases of the junction left unmatched. CDR3 DNA: TGTGCCAGCAGCTTGACGGCGGGAGACCCAGATACGCAGTATTTT. It yields the protein CASSLTAGDPDTQYF.

This rearrangement joins TRBV10-3 to TRBJ2-5; 8 bases fit TRBD2. After removal of 8 bases from V and 2 bases from J, the junction contained 1 base not matched to a gene. The length of the CDR3 is 12 residues. In germline, CDR1 is ENHRY, CDR2 SYGVKD. In nucleotides, the CDR3 is TGTGCCATCGGGACTAGACAAGAGACCCAGTACTTC. This encodes CAIGTRQETQYF.

This clone was seen a few times. This chain uses TRBV5-5 with TRBJ1-2; D is undetermined. Trimming left V 4 bases short and J 4 bases short, with 11 bases between. Germline V lookup: CDR1 SGHKS, CDR2 YYEKEE (reference sequence). CDR3 size: 13 residues. The CDR3 DNA follows: TGTGCCAGCAGCCTTATCTTCGGCTATGGCTACACCTTC. Residues: CASSLIFGYGYTF. Full variable domain (remainder filled in from reference TRBV5-5 and TRBJ1-2): DAGVTQSPTHLIKTRGQQVTLRCSPISGHKSVSWYQQVLGQGPQFIFQYYEKEERGRGNFPDRFSARQFPNYSSELNVNALLLGDSALYLCASSLIFGYGYTFGSGTRLTVV.

DNA for the CDR3: TGTGCCAGCAGCTTCCGGACAGGGAGCTCCTACAATGAGCAGTTCTTC. The encoded protein is CASSFRTGSSYNEQFF. This chain links TRBV7-9 with TRBJ2-1; 8 bases are shared with TRBD1. Germline V gene data show CDR1 as SEHNR and CDR2 as FQNEAQ (reference sequence). The CDR3 length is 16 residues. Trimming cost V 3 bases and J 0 bases; bases outside gene matches: 4.

CDR3: CASSPPGTYEQYF. DNA of the CDR3: TGCGCCAGCAGCCCGCCAGGAACCTACGAGCAGTACTTC. V gene TRBV4-1 combines with J gene TRBJ2-7; D gene unclear. Germline-derived CDR1 and CDR2 are MGHRA and YSYEKL. With 4 bases removed from V and 2 bases from J, the gap between germline ends came to 9 bases. CDR3 size: 13 residues.

The genes are TRBV7-2 and TRBJ2-1; possibly TRBD2 for D (5 bases). Trimming removed 0 bases at V and 0 bases at J, with 9 bases between. Germline V gene sequence: CDR1 SGHTA, CDR2 FQGNSA. The CDR3 extends over 16 amino acids. In DNA, the CDR3 is TGTGCCAGCAGCTTAGCTGGGAGTCGCTCCTACAATGAGCAGTTCTTC. Protein sequence: CASSLAGSRSYNEQFF.

As concerns this clone: A read error may produce the germline difference seen at one junction end. The rearrangement links TRBV10-1 to TRBJ2-3, with 10 bases identical to TRBD1. The CDR3 consists of 15 residues. The germline CDR1 and CDR2 sequences are WNHNN and SYGVQD (reference sequence). CDR3 loop: CATSQLGTGEDTQYF. CDR3 DNA sequence: TGCGCCACCAGTCAATTGGGGACAGGGGAAGATACGCAGTATTTT.

This clone was observed a few times. The J gene is TRBJ1-1, the V gene TRBV7-9; 9 bases align to TRBD1. This CDR3 is 13 amino acids long. The trim removed 4 bases at V and 3 bases at J, leaving 0 bases unmatched. Germline assignment: CDR1 SEHNR and CDR2 FQNEAQ (reference sequence). For the CDR3, the DNA is TGTGCCAGCAGCTGGACAGGGGACACTGAAGCTTTCTTT. Encoded protein: CASSWTGDTEAFF.

This sequence joins TRBV5-1 and TRBJ1-1; TRBD1 might be the D (6 bases). This CDR3 has 15 amino acids. Germline assignment: CDR1 SGHRS and CDR2 YFSETQ. V was trimmed by 4 bases and J by 1 base, leaving 14 bases between them. CDR3 sequence reads: CASSQDSRGNTEAFF. Written as DNA, the CDR3 is TGCGCCAGCAGCCAGGACAGCCGGGGGAACACTGAAGCTTTCTTT.

This sequence joins TRBV7-2 and TRBJ2-3; TRBD2 might be the D (5 bases). CDR1 and CDR2 (germline): SGHTA, FQGNSA. The V gene lost 1 base and the J gene lost 4 bases, with 12 bases spanning the gap. CDR3 length equals 15 residues. This CDR3 reads CASSLGLIHADTQYF. CDR3 DNA sequence: TGTGCCAGCAGCTTAGGACTAATTCACGCAGATACGCAGTATTTT.

Only one count was recorded for this clone. The J gene is TRBJ2-1, the V gene TRBV5-4; 9 bases align to TRBD2. V gave up 2 bases and J gave up 7 bases; unmatched junction bases: 7. The CDR3 totals 15 residues. Germline V CDR1 and CDR2: SGHNT, YYREEE (reference sequence). As DNA, the CDR3 is TGTGCCAGCAGCTTAGGGGCGGGGGGGCCGAATGAGCAGTTCTTC. Its protein is CASSLGAGGPNEQFF.